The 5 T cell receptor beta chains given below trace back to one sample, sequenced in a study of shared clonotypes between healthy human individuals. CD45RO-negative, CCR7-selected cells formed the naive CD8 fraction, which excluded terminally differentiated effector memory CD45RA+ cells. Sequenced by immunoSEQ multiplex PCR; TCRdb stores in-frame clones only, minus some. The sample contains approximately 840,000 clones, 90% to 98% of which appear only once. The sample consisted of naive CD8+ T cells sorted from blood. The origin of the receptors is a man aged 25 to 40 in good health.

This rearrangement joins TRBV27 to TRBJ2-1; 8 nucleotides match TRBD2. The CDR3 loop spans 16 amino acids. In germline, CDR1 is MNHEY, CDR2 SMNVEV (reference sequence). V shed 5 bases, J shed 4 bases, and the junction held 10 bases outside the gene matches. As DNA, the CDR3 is TGTGCCAGCAGTCGATTAAGCGGGAGACAATACAATGAGCAGTTCTTC. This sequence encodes CASSRLSGRQYNEQFF.

The CDR3 DNA follows: TGTGCCAGTAGTATTAGTCCGGGGCTGAACACTGAAGCTTTCTTT. It codes for CASSISPGLNTEAFF. The chain recombines TRBV19 with TRBJ1-1, with D possibly being TRBD1 (5 bases). The V end was cut by 3 bases, the J end by 0 bases, with 11 bases between. The CDR3 extends over 15 amino acids. CDR1 LNHDA and CDR2 SQIVND come from the germline V gene (reference sequence).

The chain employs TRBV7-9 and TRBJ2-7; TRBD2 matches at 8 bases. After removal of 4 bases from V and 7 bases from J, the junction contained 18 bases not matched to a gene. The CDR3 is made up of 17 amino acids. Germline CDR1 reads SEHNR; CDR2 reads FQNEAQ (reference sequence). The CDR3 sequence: CASSYSAGPAGVREQYF. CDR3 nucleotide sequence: TGTGCCAGCAGCTATTCCGCCGGACCAGCGGGAGTTAGGGAGCAGTACTTC. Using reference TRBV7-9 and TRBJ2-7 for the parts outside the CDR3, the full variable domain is DTGVSQNPRHKITKRGQNVTFRCDPISEHNRLYWYRQTLGQGPEFLTYFQNEAQLEKSRLLSDRFSAERPKGSFSTLEIQRTEQGDSAMYLCASSYSAGPAGVREQYFGPGTRLTVT.

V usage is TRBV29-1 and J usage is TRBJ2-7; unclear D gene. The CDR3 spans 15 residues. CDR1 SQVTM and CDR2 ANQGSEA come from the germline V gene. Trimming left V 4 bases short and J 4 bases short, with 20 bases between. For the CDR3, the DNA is TGCAGCGTTGGTCTGTTTGGGCAGGAATTATACGAGCAGTACTTC. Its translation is CSVGLFGQELYEQYF.

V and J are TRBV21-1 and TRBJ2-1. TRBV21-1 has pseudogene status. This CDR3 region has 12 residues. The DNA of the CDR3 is TGTGCCAGCAGCACGATTAACAATGAGCAGTTCTTC. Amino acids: CASSTINNEQFF.